This entry is about one TCR beta chain. Its antigen is undetermined. The sample originates from a study of CD8 T cells in Susac syndrome. Overall study context: Blood was drawn from patients with Susac syndrome. At that point, they were therapy-naive, on corticosteroids, or on intravenous immunoglobulin alone.

CD8+ and CD4+ T cells circulating in blood were sequenced for TCR beta. The TEMRA cells underwent FACS enrichment, while the CD8+ and CD4+ T cells underwent negative isolation. Random hexamers served to reverse transcribe roughly 0.5 to 1 ug RNA. TCRdb reprocessed the immunoSEQ multiplex PCR reads via MiXCR and lists one record per CDR3 protein. This table has some 170,000 distinct CDR3 sequences, roughly 94% appearing once. Whole-study results and caveats: When the CD4+ T cell repertoires of patients with Susac syndrome were examined, they did not show any clonal expansion.

The sequencing input was CD4+ T cells from PBMCs. This clonotype originated in a human donor with Susac syndrome.

The CDR3 here is CASSFSTAYGYTF. In DNA, the CDR3 is TGCGCCAGCAGCTTTTCGACAGCATATGGCTACACCTTC. This sequence joins TRBV5-1 and TRBJ1-2; D is possibly TRBD1 (5 bases). This CDR3 comprises 13 residues. Germline V gene sequence: CDR1 SGHRS, CDR2 YFSETQ. Trimming shortened V by 2 bases and J by 5 bases, and 10 bases separated the two germline ends.